This T cell receptor (beta chain) appears in the sequencing data of a study of T cells in Graves' hyperthyroidism and ophthalmopathy. Looked up from germline, CDR1 is SGDLS and CDR2 is YYNGEE. The CDR3 contains 14 residues. Trimming stripped 4 bases from V and 3 bases from J, with 13 bases between. Study results and caveats: The model made its ophthalmopathy prediction, and onset followed a median roughly six months later.

As regards this clonotype: The antigen is undetermined.

Researchers took RNA transcripts and amplified the TCR beta CDR3 regions from them. An initial round of RT-PCR targeting the TCR CDR3 relied on the HTBI primer set. TCRdb reprocessed the multiplex PCR reads with MiXCR, giving one entry per CDR3 protein. The sample includes 30,000 to 45,000 distinct CDR3 sequences, roughly half seen only once; the top ten take 15% to 20%. Clinical symptoms, serum thyroxine and TRAb, thyroid ultrasound and orbital computed tomography were used for the diagnoses. This chain links TRBV9 with TRBJ1-1; perhaps TRBD1 as D (5 bases). Sequenced sample: blood. The origin of this receptor is a man in his forties or fifties with Graves' ophthalmopathy. CDR3 nucleotide sequence: TGTGCCAGCAGCTCCCAGGGTGTCGACACTGAAGCTTTCTTT. Encoded protein: CASSSQGVDTEAFF.